Described below is a single T cell receptor beta chain sequence and its context. This sample is part of a study of T cell responses to AZD1222 COVID-19 vaccine. Study-level information: Investigators merged groups given second doses at roughly 4 or roughly 12 weeks.

The data were produced by immunoSEQ multiplex PCR, yet TCRdb's version contains in-frame clones alone and is incomplete. The sample lists approximately 120,000 clones, 88% occurring once. Sequences were derived from peripheral blood, sampled on day 0 of AZD1222 vaccination. This clonotype was obtained from an adult in good health.

The CDR3: CASNPTGTGPLSGNTIYF. CDR3 coding DNA: TGTGCCAGCAACCCGACCGGGACAGGTCCTCTCTCTGGAAACACCATATATTTT. The rearrangement uses TRBV6-4 and TRBJ1-3, with 8 bases that match TRBD1. Germline-derived CDR1 and CDR2 are MRHNA and SNTAGT. V shed 7 bases and J 0 bases; nucleotides not matched to a gene: 14. This CDR3 contains 18 residues.